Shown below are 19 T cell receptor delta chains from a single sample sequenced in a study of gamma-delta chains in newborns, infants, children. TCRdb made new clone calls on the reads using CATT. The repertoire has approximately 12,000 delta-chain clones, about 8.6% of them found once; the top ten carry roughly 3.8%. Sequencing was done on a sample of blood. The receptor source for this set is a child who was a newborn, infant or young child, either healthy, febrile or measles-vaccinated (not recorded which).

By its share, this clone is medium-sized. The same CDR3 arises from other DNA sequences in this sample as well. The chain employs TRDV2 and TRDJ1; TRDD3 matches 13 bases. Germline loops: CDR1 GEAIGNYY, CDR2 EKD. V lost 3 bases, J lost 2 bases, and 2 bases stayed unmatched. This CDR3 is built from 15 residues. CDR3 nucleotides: TGTGCCTGTGACCCACTGGGGGATACGACCGATAAACTCATCTTT. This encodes CACDPLGDTTDKLIF.

The CDR3 reads CALGELFSEYWGIDKLIF. CDR3 DNA: TGTGCTCTTGGGGAACTCTTTTCCGAGTACTGGGGGATAGACAAACTCATCTTT. The V and J genes are TRDV1 and TRDJ1; 11 bases line up with TRDD3. This CDR3 has 18 residues. V dropped 0 bases and J dropped 8; count of bases not matched to a gene: 14. The germline V gene encodes CDR1 TSWWSYY and CDR2 QGS.

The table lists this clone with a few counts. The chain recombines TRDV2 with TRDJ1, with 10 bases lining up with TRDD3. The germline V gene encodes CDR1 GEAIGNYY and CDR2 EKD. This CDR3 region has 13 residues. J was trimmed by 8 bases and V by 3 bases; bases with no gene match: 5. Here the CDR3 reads CACDGLGDMKLIF. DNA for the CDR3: TGTGCCTGTGACGGTCTGGGGGATATGAAACTCATCTTT.

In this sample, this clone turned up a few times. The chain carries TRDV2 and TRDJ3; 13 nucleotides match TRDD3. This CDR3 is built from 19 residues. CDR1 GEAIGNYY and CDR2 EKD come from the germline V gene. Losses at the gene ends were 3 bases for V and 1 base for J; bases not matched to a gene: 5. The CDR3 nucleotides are TGTGCCTGTGACGTTACTGGGGGATACGGGTCCTGGGACACCCGACAGATGTTTTTC. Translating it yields CACDVTGGYGSWDTRQMFF.

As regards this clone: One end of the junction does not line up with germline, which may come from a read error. DNA for the CDR3: TGTGCCAGTGACACCGTAGAAGGACTGGGGGTTGGGGGCTACCATAAACTCATCTTT. This codes for CASDTVEGLGVGGYHKLIF. The chain combines TRDV2 with TRDJ1; 8 positions match TRDD3. As TCRdb names no J gene, one was assigned here on the basis of a DNA match to germline. This CDR3 spans 19 amino acids. The germline CDR1 and CDR2 sequences are GEAIGNYY and EKD.

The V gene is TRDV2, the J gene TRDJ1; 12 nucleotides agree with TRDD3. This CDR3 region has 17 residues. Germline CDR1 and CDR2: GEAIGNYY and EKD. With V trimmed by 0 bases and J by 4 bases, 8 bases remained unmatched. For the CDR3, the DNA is TGTGCCTGTGACACCATAAGTCTGGGGGATACGCGCGATAAACTCATCTTT. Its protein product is CACDTISLGDTRDKLIF.

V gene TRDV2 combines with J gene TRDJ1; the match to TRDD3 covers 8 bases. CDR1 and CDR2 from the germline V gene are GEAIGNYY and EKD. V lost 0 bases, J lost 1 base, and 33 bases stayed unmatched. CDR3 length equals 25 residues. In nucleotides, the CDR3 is TGTGCCTGTGACACCGTGACGGGGATTCGTGGGTCTGAGACAGAGACTGGGGGGCTCACCGATAAACTCATCTTT. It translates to CACDTVTGIRGSETETGGLTDKLIF.

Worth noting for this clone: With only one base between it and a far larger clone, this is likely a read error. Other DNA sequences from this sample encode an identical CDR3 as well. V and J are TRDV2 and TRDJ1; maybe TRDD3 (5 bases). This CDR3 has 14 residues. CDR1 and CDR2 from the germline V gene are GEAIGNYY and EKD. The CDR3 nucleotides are TGTGCCTGTGACACGATACAACGCACCGACAAACTCATCTTT. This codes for CACDTIQRTDKLIF.

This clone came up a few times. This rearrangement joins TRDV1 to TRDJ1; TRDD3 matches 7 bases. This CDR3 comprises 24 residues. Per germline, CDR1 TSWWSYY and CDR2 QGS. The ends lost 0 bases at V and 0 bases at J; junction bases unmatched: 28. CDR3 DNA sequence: TGTGCTCTTGGGGAACTTTGCATGCCCCCCCCTAAATTCTTACTGGGGCCCTACACCGATAAACTCATCTTT. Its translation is CALGELCMPPPKFLLGPYTDKLIF.

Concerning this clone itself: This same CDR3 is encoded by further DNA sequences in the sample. The CDR3 is CACDTGGYLSSWDTRQMFF. The CDR3 DNA reads as TGTGCCTGTGACACCGGGGGATACCTTAGCTCCTGGGACACCCGACAGATGTTTTTC. The rearrangement uses TRDV2 and TRDJ3; 9 nucleotides match TRDD3. The CDR3 runs 19 residues. Germline V gene sequence: CDR1 GEAIGNYY, CDR2 EKD. Germline trimming cut 0 bases from V and 0 bases from J; bases unmatched to any gene: 5.

The DNA for the CDR3 is TGTGCCTGTGACACCGTCACTAGGACTGGGGGATACGATTCGGGTAAACTCATCTTT. Its protein product is CACDTVTRTGGYDSGKLIF. The chain links TRDV2 to TRDJ1; 13 bases match TRDD3. TCRdb is silent on the J gene; assignment here came from matching the DNA to germline. The CDR3 is made up of 19 amino acids. The V and J ends lost 0 bases and 7 bases, in that order; junction bases with no gene match: 16. Germline V CDR1 and CDR2: GEAIGNYY, EKD.

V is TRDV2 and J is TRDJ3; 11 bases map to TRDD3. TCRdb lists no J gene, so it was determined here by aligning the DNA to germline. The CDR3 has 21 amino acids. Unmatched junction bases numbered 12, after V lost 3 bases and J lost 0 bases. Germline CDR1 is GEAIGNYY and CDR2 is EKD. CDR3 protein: CACDPLLGDIESSWDTRQMFF. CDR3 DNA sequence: TGTGCCTGTGACCCCTTACTGGGGGATATCGAAAGCTCCTGGGACACCCGACAGATGTTTTTC.

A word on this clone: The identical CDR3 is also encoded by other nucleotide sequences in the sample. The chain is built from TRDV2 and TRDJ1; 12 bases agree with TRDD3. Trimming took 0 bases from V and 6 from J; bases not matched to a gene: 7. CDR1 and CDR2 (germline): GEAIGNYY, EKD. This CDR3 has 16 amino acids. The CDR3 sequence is CACDTLLGDTQHKLIF. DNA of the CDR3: TGTGCCTGTGACACCTTACTGGGGGATACCCAGCATAAACTCATCTTT.

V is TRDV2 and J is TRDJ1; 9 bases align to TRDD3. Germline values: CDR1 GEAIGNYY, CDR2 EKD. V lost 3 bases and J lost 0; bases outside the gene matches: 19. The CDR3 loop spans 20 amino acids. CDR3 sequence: CACDPLSRMGDRPYTDKLIF. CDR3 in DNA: TGTGCCTGTGACCCACTTTCCCGTATGGGGGATAGGCCTTACACCGATAAACTCATCTTT.

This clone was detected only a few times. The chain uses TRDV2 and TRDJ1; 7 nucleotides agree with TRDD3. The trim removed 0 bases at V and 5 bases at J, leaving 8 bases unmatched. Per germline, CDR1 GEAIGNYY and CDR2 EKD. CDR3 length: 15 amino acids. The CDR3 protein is CACDTVEGITDKLIF. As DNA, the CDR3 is TGTGCCTGTGACACCGTAGAGGGGATAACAGATAAACTCATCTTT.

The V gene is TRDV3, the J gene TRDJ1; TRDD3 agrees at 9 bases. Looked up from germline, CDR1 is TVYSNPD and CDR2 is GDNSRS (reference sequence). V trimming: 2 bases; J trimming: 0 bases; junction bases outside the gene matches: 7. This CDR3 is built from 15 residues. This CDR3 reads CAFSLGDPYTDKLIF. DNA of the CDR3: TGTGCCTTTTCACTGGGGGACCCGTACACCGATAAACTCATCTTT.

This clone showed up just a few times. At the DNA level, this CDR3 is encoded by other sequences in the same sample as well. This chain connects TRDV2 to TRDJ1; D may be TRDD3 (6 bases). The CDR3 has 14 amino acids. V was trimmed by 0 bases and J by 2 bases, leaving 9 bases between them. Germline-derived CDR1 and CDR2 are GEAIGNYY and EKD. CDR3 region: CACDTWGGTDKLIF. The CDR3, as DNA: TGTGCCTGTGACACCTGGGGGGGAACCGATAAACTCATCTTT.

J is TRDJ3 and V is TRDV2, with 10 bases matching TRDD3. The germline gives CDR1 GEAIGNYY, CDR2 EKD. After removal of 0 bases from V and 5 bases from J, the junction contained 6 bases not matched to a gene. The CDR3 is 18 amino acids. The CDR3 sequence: CACDTWGIQERDTRQMFF. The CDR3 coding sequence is TGTGCCTGTGACACCTGGGGGATACAAGAAAGGGACACCCGACAGATGTTTTTC.

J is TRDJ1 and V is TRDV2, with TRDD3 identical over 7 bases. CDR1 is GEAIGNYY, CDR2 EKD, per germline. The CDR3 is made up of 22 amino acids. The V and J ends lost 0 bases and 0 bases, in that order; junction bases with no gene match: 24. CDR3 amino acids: CACDTLTSGLGGPSKYTDKLIF. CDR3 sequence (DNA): TGTGCCTGTGACACCTTAACTTCGGGGCTTGGGGGACCCTCAAAGTACACCGATAAACTCATCTTT.